This is a list of T cell receptor beta chains from one sample in a study of T cell repertoires in cytomegalovirus infection. TCRdb fed the reads into MiXCR, producing one record per CDR3 protein. Altogether about 310,000 distinct CDR3 sequences are present, 20% to 25% being singletons, with the ten largest covering about an eighth. No antigens are known for them. Material: cultured PBMCs, obtained from culture after CMV antigen stimulation. The receptors shown here come from a human donor in good health (CMV status not recorded). Some clones in this sample may be carry-over from other donors' samples. Both conserved end residues are part of each CDR3. D genes are given only for firm matches. The listing skips clone size in some rows; elsewhere it reads once, few, many or a size class.

NA,14,TRBJ2-4,NA,TRBV7-2,CASSKGGGIDIQYF,TGTGCCAGCAGCAAGGGGGGGGGGATTGACATTCAGTACTTC
NA,15,TRBJ2-3,few,TRBV27,CASSGLLRLTDTQYF,TGTGCCAGCAGTGGTCTACTAAGATTGACAGATACGCAGTATTTT
NA,15,TRBJ1-5,few,TRBV5-5,CASSTDGRSNQPQHF,TGTGCCAGCAGTACGGACGGACGTAGCAATCAGCCCCAGCATTTT
TRBD2,15,TRBJ2-1,many,TRBV7-2,CASSLESAGGSEQFF,TGTGCCAGCAGCTTAGAGTCTGCGGGAGGAAGTGAGCAGTTCTTC
TRBD1,15,TRBJ2-2,NA,TRBV7-6,CASSLDRAPTGELFF,TGTGCCAGCAGCCTCGACAGGGCTCCTACCGGGGAGCTGTTTTTT
TRBD2,15,TRBJ2-1,few,TRBV4-3,CASSPREGLGDEQFF,TGCGCCAGCAGCCCGCGGGAGGGCCTTGGCGATGAGCAGTTCTTC
NA,16,TRBJ1-1,few,TRBV2,CASTLGPPPMNTEAFF,TGTGCCAGCACCCTCGGACCACCGCCGATGAACACTGAAGCTTTCTTT
NA,13,TRBJ1-2,NA,TRBV12-3/TRBV12-4,CASSERTGNGYTF,TGTGCCAGCAGTGAGAGAACAGGGAATGGCTACACCTTC
NA,15,TRBJ2-1,NA,TRBV6-2/TRBV6-3,CASISDRRSYNEQFF,TGTGCCAGCATTTCGGACAGACGCTCCTACAATGAGCAGTTCTTC
NA,14,TRBJ2-3,few,TRBV7-7,CATPQGFGTDTQYF,TGTGCTACACCACAGGGATTCGGCACAGATACGCAGTATTTT
NA,13,TRBJ1-5,NA,TRBV20-1,CSARVSGTQPQHF,TGCAGTGCTAGGGTTTCGGGGACTCAGCCCCAGCATTTT
NA,15,TRBJ1-2,many,TRBV7-9,CASSNQRKDGYGYTF,TGTGCCAGCAGCAACCAGCGGAAGGACGGGTATGGCTACACCTTC
NA,16,TRBJ2-7,NA,TRBV19,CASSKDQAVSADEQYF,TGTGCCAGTAGTAAAGACCAAGCCGTTTCCGCCGACGAGCAGTACTTC
NA,14,TRBJ2-5,NA,TRBV7-9,CASSLNTGLETQYF,TGTGCCAGCAGCTTGAACACAGGACTTGAGACCCAGTACTTC
NA,14,TRBJ2-7,NA,TRBV28,CASTSGTRDYEQYF,TGTGCCAGCACCTCAGGTACTAGGGACTACGAGCAGTACTTC
NA,15,TRBJ2-3,many,TRBV12-3/TRBV12-4,CASSLSSAGSPRQYF,TGTGCCAGCAGTTTATCTTCAGCGGGTTCCCCGAGGCAGTATTTT
TRBD2,17,TRBJ2-1,NA,TRBV10-3,CAISSTGGAGGPNEQFF,TGTGCCATCAGTTCCACGGGGGGAGCGGGAGGGCCCAATGAGCAGTTCTTC
TRBD2,16,TRBJ2-1,many,TRBV7-2,CASSTTSGGYYNEQFF,TGTGCCAGCAGCACGACTAGCGGGGGCTACTACAATGAGCAGTTCTTC
NA,13,TRBJ1-2,NA,TRBV20-1,CSARDHPGHGYTF,TGCAGTGCTAGAGATCATCCAGGGCATGGCTACACCTTC
TRBD2,15,TRBJ2-1,few,TRBV5-1,CASSLAGVTYNEQFF,TGCGCCAGCAGCTTAGCGGGAGTCACCTACAATGAGCAGTTCTTC
TRBD2,18,TRBJ2-1,few,TRBV7-2,CASSSPSGRAGSSNEQFF,TGTGCCAGCAGCTCGCCTAGCGGGAGGGCCGGGTCTTCCAATGAGCAGTTCTTC
TRBD1,14,TRBJ1-1,NA,TRBV7-2,CASSFTRQGTEAFF,TGTGCCAGCAGCTTTACGCGACAGGGGACTGAAGCTTTCTTT
TRBD1,16,TRBJ1-1,many,TRBV6-6,CASDAGQGAPGTEAFF,TGTGCCAGCGACGCGGGACAGGGGGCCCCGGGGACTGAAGCTTTCTTT
TRBD2,21,TRBJ2-1,NA,TRBV11-3,CASSLGRGLNVAGVAYNEQFF,TGTGCCAGCAGCTTAGGGCGGGGGTTAAATGTTGCGGGAGTAGCTTACAATGAGCAGTTCTTC
NA,15,TRBJ2-2,NA,TRBV5-4,CASRRLGSVTGELFF,TGTGCCAGCAGACGACTAGGCTCAGTCACCGGGGAGCTGTTTTTT
TRBD2,17,TRBJ2-3,few,TRBV6-2/TRBV6-3,CASSSGLAGTSTDTQYF,TGTGCCAGCAGTTCGGGACTAGCGGGCACTAGCACAGATACGCAGTATTTT
TRBD2,18,TRBJ2-3,once,TRBV25-1,CASSDILAGGMGTDTQYF,TGTGCCAGCAGTGATATTCTAGCGGGAGGGATGGGCACAGATACGCAGTATTTT
NA,15,TRBJ1-1,many,TRBV7-8,CASSLLAAKNTEAFF,TGTGCCAGCAGCTTACTCGCGGCCAAGAACACTGAAGCTTTCTTT
TRBD1,14,TRBJ1-2,few,TRBV5-4,CASSMDRGNYGYTF,TGTGCCAGCAGCATGGACAGGGGAAACTATGGCTACACCTTC
NA,14,TRBJ1-2,NA,TRBV20-1,CSARVGITNYGYTF,TGCAGTGCTAGAGTGGGGATCACGAACTATGGCTACACCTTC
NA,14,TRBJ1-6,NA,TRBV7-9,CASRPTTYNSPLHF,TGTGCCAGCAGACCGACAACGTATAATTCACCCCTCCACTTT
NA,15,TRBJ2-7,NA,TRBV12-3/TRBV12-4,CASSPVGEGAYEQYF,TGTGCCAGCAGTCCGGTGGGAGAGGGGGCCTACGAGCAGTACTTC
NA,16,TRBJ1-2,NA,TRBV4-3,CASSQDLERGNNGYTF,TGCGCCAGCAGCCAAGATTTGGAGAGGGGAAATAATGGCTACACCTTC
NA,15,TRBJ2-2,few,TRBV5-4,CASSLDLKGTGELFF,TGTGCCAGCAGCTTAGACTTGAAGGGCACCGGGGAGCTGTTTTTT
TRBD2,15,TRBJ2-3,NA,TRBV20-1,CSAQRTSGATDTQYF,TGCAGTGCTCAACGGACTAGCGGGGCCACAGATACGCAGTATTTT
TRBD1,16,TRBJ1-2,few,TRBV5-6,CASSFGTGNTNYGYTF,TGTGCCAGCAGCTTTGGGACAGGGAATACGAACTATGGCTACACCTTC
TRBD1,14,TRBJ2-7,few,TRBV7-9,CASSFDREGYEQYF,TGTGCCAGCAGCTTCGACAGGGAAGGCTACGAGCAGTACTTC
NA,14,TRBJ1-3,many,TRBV7-2,CASSLGGTGNTIYF,TGTGCCAGCAGCTTAGGGGGTACTGGAAACACCATATATTTT
NA,11,TRBJ1-1,NA,TRBV11-2,CASSFRDGAFF,TGTGCCAGCAGCTTCCGGGACGGGGCTTTCTTT
TRBD1,17,TRBJ1-2,few,TRBV12-3/TRBV12-4,CASSLGTGTGTNYGYTF,TGTGCCAGCAGCCTCGGAACCGGGACAGGGACCAACTATGGCTACACCTTC
NA,12,TRBJ2-2,once,TRBV29-1,CSVVVGRGEQFF,TGCAGCGTTGTGGTGGGCCGCGGGGAGCAGTTTTTT
NA,14,TRBJ1-5,NA,TRBV7-9,CASGSDSGNQPQHF,TGTGCCAGCGGTTCCGACTCGGGCAATCAGCCCCAGCATTTT
NA,16,TRBJ1-1,NA,TRBV19,CASSLPPAGSDTEAFF,TGTGCCAGTAGTCTTCCCCCGGCGGGCTCTGACACTGAAGCTTTCTTT
TRBD2,15,TRBJ2-1,NA,TRBV5-1,CASIRTSGSYNEQFF,TGCGCCAGCATTCGGACTAGCGGGAGTTACAATGAGCAGTTCTTC
NA,14,TRBJ1-4,few,TRBV7-2,CASSLGGPNEKLFF,TGTGCCAGCAGCTTAGGGGGTCCTAATGAAAAACTGTTTTTT
NA,16,TRBJ2-1,medium-sized,TRBV12-5,CASGLVRGGIYDEQFF,TGTGCTAGTGGTTTGGTACGAGGCGGGATTTACGATGAGCAGTTCTTC
TRBD1,14,TRBJ2-1,few,TRBV20-1,CSARPAGQGARQFF,TGCAGTGCTAGACCTGCGGGACAGGGGGCCAGGCAGTTCTTC
TRBD1,12,TRBJ1-2,NA,TRBV10-3,CAITFDRGGYTF,TGTGCCATCACCTTCGACAGGGGTGGCTACACCTTC
NA,13,TRBJ1-2,once,TRBV7-9,CASSLEQNYGYTF,TGTGCCAGCAGCTTAGAACAGAACTATGGCTACACCTTC
TRBD2,15,TRBJ2-7,few,TRBV24-1,CATSAPGTTIDEQYF,TGTGCCACCAGTGCCCCCGGGACTACAATCGACGAGCAGTACTTC